The T cell receptor beta chain under discussion was sequenced for a study of follicular helper T cells after annual influenza vaccination. Study summary: For some subjects, blood spans the 2013-2014, 2014-2015 and 2015-2016 annual vaccinations.

Time point meaning: 2015-2016 season, pre-vaccination. Trimming removed 2 bases at V and 1 base at J, with 8 bases between. CDR1 is MNHEY, CDR2 SVGAGI, per germline. The CDR3 runs to 15 residues. Profiled with immunoSEQ multiplex PCR; TCRdb holds only in-frame clones, not every one. The repertoire holds around 2,700 clones, with around 83% as singletons. The starting material was CXCR5+ CD38- circulating T follicular helper cells from blood, obtained on the day of influenza vaccination. Subset of the sample: circulating Tfh, non-naive CD4+CXCR5+PD-1+ (ICOS+CD38+ or ICOS-CD38-). This sequence originates from an adult who received the influenza vaccine. The chain combines TRBV6-5 with TRBJ2-2; a possible D gene is TRBD1 (5 bases). CDR3 bases: TGTGCCAGCAGTTACCTTACAGGGAACACCGGGGAGCTGTTTTTT. Its translation: CASSYLTGNTGELFF.